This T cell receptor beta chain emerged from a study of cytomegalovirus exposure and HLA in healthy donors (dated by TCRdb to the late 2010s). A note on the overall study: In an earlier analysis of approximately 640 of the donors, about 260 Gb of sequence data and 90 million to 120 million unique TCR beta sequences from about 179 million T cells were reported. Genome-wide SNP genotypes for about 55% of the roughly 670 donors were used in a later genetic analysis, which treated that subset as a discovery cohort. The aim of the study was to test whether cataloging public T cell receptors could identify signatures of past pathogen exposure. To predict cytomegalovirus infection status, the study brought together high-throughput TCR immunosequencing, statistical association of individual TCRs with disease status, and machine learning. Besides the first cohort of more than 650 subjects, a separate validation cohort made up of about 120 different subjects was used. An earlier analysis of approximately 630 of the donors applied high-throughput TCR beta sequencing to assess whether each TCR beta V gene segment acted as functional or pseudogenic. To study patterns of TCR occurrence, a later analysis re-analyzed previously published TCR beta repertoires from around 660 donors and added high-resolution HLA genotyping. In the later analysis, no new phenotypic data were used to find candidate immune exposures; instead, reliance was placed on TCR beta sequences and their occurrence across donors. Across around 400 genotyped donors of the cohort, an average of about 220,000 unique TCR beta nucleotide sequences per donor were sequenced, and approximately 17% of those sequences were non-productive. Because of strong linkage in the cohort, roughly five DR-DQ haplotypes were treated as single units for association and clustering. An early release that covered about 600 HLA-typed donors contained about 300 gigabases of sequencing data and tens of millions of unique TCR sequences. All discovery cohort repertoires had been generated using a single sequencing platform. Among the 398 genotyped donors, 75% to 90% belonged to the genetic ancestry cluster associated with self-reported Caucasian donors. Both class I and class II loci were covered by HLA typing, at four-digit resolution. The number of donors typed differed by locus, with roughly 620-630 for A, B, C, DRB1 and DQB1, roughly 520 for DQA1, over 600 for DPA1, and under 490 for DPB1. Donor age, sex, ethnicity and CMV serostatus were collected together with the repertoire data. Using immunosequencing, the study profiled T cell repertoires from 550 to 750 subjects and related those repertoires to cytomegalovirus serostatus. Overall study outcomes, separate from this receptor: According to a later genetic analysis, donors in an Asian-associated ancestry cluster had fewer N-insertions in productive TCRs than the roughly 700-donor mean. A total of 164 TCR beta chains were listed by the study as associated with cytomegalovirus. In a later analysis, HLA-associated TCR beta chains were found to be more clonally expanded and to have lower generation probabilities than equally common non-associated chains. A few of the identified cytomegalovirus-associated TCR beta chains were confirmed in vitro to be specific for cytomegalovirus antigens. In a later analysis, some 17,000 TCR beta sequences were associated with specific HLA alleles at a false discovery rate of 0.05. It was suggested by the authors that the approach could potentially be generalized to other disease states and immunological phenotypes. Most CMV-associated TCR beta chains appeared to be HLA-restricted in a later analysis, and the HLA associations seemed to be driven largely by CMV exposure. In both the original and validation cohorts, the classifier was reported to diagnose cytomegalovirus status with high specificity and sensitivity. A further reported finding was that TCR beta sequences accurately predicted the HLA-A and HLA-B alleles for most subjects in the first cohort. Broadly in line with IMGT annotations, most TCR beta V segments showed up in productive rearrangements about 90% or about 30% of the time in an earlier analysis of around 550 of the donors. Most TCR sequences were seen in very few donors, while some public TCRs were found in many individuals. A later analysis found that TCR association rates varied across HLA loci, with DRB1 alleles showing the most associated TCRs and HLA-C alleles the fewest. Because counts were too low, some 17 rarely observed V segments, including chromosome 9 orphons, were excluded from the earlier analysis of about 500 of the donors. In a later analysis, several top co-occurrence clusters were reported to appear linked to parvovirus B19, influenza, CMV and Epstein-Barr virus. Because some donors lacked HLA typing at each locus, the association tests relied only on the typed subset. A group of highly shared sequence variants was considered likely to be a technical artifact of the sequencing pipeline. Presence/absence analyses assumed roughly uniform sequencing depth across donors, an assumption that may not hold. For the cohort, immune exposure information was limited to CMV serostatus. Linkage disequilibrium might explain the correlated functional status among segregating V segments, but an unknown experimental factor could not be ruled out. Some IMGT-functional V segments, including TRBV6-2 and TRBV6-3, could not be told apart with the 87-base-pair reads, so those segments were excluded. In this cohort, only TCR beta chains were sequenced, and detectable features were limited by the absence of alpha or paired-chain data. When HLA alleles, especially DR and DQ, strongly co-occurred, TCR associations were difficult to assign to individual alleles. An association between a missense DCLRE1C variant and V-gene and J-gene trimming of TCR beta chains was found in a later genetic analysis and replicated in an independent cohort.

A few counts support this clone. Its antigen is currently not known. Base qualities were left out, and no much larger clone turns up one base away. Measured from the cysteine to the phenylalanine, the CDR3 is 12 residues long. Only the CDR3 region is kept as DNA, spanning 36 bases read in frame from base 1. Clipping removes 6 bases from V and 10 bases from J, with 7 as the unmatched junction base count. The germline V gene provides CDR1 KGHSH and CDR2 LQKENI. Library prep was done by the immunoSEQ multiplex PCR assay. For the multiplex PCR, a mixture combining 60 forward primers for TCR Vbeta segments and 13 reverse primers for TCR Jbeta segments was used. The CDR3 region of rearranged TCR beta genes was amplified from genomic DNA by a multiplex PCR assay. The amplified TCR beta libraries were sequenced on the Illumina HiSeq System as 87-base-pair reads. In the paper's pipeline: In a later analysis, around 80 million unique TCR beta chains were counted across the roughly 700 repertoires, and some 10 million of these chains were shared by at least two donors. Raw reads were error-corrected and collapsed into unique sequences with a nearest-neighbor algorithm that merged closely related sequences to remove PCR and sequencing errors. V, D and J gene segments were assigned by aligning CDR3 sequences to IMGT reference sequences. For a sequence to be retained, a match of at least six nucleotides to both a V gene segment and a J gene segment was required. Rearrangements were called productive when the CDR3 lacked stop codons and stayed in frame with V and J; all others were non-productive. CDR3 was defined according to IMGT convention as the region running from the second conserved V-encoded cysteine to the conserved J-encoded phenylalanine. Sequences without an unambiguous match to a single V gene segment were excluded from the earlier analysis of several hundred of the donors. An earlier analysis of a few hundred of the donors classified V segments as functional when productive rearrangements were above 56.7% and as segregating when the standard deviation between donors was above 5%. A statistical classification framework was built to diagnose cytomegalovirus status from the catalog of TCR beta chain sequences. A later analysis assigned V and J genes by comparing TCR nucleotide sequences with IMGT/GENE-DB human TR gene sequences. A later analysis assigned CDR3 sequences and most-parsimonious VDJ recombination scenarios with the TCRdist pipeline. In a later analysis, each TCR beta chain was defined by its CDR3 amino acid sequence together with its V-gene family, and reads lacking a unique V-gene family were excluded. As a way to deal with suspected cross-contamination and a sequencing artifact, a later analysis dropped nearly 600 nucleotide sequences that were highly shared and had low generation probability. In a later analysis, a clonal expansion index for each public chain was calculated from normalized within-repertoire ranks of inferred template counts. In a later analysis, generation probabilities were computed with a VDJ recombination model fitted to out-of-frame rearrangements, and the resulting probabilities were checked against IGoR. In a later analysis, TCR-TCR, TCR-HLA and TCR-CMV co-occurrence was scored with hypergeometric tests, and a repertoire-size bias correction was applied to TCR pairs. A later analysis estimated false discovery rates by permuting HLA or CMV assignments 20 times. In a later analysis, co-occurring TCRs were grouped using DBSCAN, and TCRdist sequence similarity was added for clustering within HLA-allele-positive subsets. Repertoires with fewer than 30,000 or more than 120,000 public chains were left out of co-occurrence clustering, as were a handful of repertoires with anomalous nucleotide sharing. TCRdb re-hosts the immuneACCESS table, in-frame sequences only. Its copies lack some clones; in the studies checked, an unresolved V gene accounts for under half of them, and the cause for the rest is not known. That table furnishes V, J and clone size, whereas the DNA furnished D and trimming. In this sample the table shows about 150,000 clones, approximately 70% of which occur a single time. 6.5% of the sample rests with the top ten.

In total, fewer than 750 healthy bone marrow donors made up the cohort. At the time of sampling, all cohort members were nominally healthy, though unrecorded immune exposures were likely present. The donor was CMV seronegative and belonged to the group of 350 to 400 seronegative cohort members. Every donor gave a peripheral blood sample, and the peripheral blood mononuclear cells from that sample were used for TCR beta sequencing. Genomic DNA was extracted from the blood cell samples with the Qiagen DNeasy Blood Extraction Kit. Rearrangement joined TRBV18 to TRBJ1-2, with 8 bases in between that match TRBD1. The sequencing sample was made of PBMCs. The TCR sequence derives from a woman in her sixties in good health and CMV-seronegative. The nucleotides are TGTGCCAGCTCCCGGGACAGGCCCCCCTACACCTTC. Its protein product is CASSRDRPPYTF.